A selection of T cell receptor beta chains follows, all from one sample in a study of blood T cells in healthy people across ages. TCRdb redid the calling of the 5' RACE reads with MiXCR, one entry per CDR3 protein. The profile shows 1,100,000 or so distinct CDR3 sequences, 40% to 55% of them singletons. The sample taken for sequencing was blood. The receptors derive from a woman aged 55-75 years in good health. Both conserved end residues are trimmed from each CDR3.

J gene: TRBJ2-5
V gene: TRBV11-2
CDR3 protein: ASSSGLHWAGDKQY

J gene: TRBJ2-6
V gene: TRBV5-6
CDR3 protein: ASSLVSLSGANVPT

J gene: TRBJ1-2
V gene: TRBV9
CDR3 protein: ASNKDLFEPYGYT

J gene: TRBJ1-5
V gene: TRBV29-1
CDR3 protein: SVRTGLNQPQH

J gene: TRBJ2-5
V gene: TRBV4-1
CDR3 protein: ASSQDGVAGVGETQY

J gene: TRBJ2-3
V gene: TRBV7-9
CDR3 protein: ASSLESLAGEQY

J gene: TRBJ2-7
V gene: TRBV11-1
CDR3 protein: ASSFQTHPSYEQY

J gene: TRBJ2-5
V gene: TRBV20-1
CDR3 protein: SARDPQNIRY

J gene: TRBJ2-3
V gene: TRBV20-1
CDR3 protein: SARDTGNTDTQY

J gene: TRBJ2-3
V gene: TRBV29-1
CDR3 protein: SVTLAYTDTQY

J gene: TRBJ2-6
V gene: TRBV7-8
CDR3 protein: ASSSRDKLSGANVLT

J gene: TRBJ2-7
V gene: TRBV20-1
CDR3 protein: SARAGQEDQY

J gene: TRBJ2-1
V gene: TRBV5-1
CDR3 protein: ASSPELAGGPVEQF

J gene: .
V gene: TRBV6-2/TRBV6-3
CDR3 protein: ASSYISAEQY

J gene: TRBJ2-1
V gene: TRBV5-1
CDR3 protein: ASSLIGTGDYNEQF

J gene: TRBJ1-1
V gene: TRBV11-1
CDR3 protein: ASSLWEGNTEAF

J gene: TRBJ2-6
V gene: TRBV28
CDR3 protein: ASSLSWSRPQSSGANVLT

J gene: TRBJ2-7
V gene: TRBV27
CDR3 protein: ATGQGPYGQY

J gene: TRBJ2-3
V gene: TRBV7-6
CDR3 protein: ASSSKRGWGTDTQY

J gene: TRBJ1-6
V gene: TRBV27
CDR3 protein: ASWSGSYNSPLH

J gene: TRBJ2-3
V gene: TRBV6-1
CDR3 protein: ASHRTGALPSTDTQY

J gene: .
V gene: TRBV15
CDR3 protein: ATSRDLGGREDEQY

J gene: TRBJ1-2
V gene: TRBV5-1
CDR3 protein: ASSPTDRNSYGYT

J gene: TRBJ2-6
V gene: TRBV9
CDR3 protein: ASSVDEIGSSGANVLT

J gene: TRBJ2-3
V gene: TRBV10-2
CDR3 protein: ASSESWASGRAARTDTQY

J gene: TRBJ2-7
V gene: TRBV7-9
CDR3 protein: ASSFPSGSAFYEQY

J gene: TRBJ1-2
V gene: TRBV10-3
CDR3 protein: AIRPTGDYGYT

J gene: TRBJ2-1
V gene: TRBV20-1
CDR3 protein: SARTRYNEQF

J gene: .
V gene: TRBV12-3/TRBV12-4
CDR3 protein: ASTSGGDEQY